The T cell receptor (beta chain) under discussion was sequenced for a study of spatial heterogeneity in lung cancer. At the level of the study: Patients with untreated early-stage non-small cell lung cancer, numbering 72, were the donors. Alpha-chain sequences were detected in numbers that were consistently lower than beta-chain sequences.

All TCR cDNA molecules were individually tagged with a unique molecular identifier. TCRdb called the 5' RACE reads again in MiXCR, with one record for every CDR3 protein. The table includes roughly 45,000 distinct CDR3 sequences, approximately 22% detected once. V shed 5 bases and J 2 bases; nucleotides not matched to a gene: 9. This CDR3 is built from 16 residues. Germline CDR1 and CDR2: SEHNR and FQNEAQ (reference sequence). Indicated time point: blood at routine non-recurrence follow-up after resection. Frozen PBMC, nontumor lung or tumor provided whole RNA, which was sequenced unsorted. The TCR originated in a female donor with early-stage non-small cell lung cancer. This sequence joins TRBV7-9 and TRBJ2-3; 8 nucleotides align to TRBD2. This specimen consisted of PBMCs, obtained at follow-up. In nucleotides, the CDR3 is TGTGCCAGCAGCCTAAGGAGCGGGGGACCCACAGATACGCAGTATTTT. Residues: CASSLRSGGPTDTQYF.